This TCR beta chain was observed in a study of T cell responses to AZD1222 COVID-19 vaccine. Study-wide findings and caveats: Females outnumbered males among donors, who were mostly white British; clonal diversity was possibly underestimated.

Generated by immunoSEQ multiplex PCR, the TCRdb table keeps only in-frame clones and is missing some. The repertoire holds around 78,000 clones, with more than 75% as singletons. The CDR3 has 14 amino acids. V dropped 8 bases and J dropped 4 bases, with 15 bases sitting between them. Germline CDR1 and CDR2: MNHEY and SVGAGI. For this clone: Its specificity is unknown.

This chain links TRBV6-5 with TRBJ1-3; D remains unclear. This TCR derives from an adult in good health. Sample: peripheral blood, taken on day 0 of AZD1222 vaccination. The CDR3 loop is CASVDGVSGNTIYF. CDR3 nucleotides: TGTGCCAGCGTAGATGGGGTTTCGGGAAACACCATATATTTT.